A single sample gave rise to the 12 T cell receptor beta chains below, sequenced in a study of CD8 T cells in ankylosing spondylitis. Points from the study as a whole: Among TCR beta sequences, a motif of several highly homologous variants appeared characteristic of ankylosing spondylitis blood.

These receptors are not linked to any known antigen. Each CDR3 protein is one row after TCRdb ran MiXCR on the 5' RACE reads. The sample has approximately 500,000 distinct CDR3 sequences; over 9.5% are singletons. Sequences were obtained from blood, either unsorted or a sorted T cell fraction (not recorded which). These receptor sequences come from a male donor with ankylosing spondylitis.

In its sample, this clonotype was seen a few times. The CDR3 DNA reads as TGTGCCAGCAGTTACTCGCCAGGTTACACCGGGGAGCTGTTTTTT. It translates to CASSYSPGYTGELFF. V gene TRBV6-5 combines with J gene TRBJ2-2; no reliable D call. Germline CDR1 and CDR2: MNHEY and SVGAGI. This CDR3 has 15 amino acids. V lost 0 bases and J lost 3, with 8 bases in between.

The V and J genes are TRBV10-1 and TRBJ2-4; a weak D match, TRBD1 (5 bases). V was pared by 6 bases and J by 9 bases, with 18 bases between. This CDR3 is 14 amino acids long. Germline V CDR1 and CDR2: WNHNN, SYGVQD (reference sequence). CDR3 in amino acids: CASRPTLGQGIQYF. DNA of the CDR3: TGCGCCAGCAGACCCACCCTCGGGCAGGGCATTCAGTACTTC.

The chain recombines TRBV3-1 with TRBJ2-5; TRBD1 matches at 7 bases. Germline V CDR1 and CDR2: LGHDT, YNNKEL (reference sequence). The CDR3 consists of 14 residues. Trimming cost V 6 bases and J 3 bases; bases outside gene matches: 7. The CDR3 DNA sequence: TGTGCCAGCAGTCACGCCGGGACAGAAGAGACCCAGTACTTC. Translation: CASSHAGTEETQYF.

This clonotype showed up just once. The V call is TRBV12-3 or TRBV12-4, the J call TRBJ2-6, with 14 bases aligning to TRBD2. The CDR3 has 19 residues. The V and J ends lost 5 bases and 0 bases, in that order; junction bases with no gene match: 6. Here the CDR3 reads CASSPQGLAGASGANVLTF. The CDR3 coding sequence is TGTGCCAGCAGTCCACAGGGACTAGCGGGAGCCTCTGGGGCCAACGTCCTGACTTTC.

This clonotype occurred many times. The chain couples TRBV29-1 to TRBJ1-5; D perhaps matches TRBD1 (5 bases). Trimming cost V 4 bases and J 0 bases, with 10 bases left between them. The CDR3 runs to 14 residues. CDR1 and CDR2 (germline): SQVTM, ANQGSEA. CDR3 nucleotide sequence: TGCAGCGTTGGCGGGGGGAATAGCAATCAGCCCCAGCATTTT. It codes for CSVGGGNSNQPQHF.

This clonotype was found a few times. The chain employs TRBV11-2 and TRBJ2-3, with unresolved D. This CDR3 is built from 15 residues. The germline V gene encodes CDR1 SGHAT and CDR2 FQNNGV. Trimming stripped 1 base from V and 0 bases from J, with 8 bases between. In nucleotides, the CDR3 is TGTGCCAGCAGCTTAGGAAAGAGTAGCACAGATACGCAGTATTTT. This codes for CASSLGKSSTDTQYF. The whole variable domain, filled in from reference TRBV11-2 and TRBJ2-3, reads EAGVAQSPRYKIIEKRQSVAFWCNPISGHATLYWYQQILGQGPKLLIQFQNNGVVDDSQLPKDRFSAERLKGVDSTLKIQPAKLEDSAVYLCASSLGKSSTDTQYFGPGTRLTVL.

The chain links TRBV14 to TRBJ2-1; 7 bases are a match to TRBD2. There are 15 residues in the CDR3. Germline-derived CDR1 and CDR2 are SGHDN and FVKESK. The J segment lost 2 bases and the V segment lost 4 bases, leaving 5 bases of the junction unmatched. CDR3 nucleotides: TGTGCCAGCAGCCCGGTGGGAGGGCCCTACAATGAGCAGTTCTTC. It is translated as CASSPVGGPYNEQFF. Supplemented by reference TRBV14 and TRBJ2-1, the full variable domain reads EAGVTQFPSHSVIEKGQTVTLRCDPISGHDNLYWYRRVMGKEIKFLLHFVKESKQDESGMPNNRFLAERTGGTYSTLKVQPAELEDSGVYFCASSPVGGPYNEQFFGPGTRLTVL.

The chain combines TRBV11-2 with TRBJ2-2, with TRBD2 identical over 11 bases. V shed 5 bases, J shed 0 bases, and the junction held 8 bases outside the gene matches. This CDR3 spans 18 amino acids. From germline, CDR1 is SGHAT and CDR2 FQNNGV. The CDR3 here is CASSLASGRYANTGELFF. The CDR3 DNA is TGTGCCAGCAGCCTCGCTAGCGGGAGGTACGCGAACACCGGGGAGCTGTTTTTT.

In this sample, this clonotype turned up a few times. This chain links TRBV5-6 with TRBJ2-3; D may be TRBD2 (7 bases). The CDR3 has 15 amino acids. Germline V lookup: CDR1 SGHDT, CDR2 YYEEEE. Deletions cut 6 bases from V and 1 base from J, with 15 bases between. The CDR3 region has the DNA TGTGCCAGCATTTATGGGAGGGGGGGCACAGATACGCAGTATTTT. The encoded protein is CASIYGRGGTDTQYF.

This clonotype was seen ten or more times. The CDR3 sequence is CASSPGLAGLETQYF. In DNA, the CDR3 is TGTGCCAGCAGCCCTGGACTAGCGGGATTGGAGACCCAGTACTTC. V is TRBV6-2 or TRBV6-3 and J is TRBJ2-5; 12 positions match TRBD2. CDR3 length: 15 residues. V trimming: 6 bases; J trimming: 5 bases; junction bases outside the gene matches: 7. Germline CDR1 MNHEY, CDR2 SVGEGT.

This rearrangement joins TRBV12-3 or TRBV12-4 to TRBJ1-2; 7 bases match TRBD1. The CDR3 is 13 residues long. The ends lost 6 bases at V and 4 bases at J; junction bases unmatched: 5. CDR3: CASSTRDSYGYTF. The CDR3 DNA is TGTGCCAGCAGCACCCGGGACAGCTATGGCTACACCTTC.

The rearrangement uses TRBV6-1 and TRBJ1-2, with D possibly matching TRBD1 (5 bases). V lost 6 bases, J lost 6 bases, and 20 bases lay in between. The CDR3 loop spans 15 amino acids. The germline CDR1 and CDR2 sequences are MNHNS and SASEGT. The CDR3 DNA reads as TGTGCCAGCAGCAAAGGCGACAGAGGTTCGCATGGCTACACCTTC. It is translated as CASSKGDRGSHGYTF.